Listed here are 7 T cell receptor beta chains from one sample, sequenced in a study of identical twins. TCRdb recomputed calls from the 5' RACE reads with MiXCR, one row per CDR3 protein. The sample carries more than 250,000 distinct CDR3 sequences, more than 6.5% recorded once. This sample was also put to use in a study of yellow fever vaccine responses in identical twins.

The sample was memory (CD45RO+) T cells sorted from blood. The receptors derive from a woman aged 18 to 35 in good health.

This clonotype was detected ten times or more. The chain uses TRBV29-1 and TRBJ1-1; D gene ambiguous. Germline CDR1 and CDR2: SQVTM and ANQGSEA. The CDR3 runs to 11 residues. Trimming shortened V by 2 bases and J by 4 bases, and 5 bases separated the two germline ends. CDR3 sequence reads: CSVEKTTEAFF. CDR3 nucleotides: TGCAGCGTTGAAAAGACCACTGAAGCTTTCTTT.

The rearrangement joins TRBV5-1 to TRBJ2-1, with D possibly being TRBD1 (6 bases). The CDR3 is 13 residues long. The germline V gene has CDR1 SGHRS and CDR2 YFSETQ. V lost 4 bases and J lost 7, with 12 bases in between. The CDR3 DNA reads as TGCGCCAGCAGCCCCGGACAGACTAATGAGCAGTTCTTC. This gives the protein CASSPGQTNEQFF.

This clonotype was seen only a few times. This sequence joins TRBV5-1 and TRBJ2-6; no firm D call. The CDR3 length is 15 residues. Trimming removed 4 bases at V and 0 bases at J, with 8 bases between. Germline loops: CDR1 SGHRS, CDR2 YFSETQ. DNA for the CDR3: TGCGCCAGCAGCCCTGACAACTCTGGGGCCAACGTCCTGACTTTC. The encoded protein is CASSPDNSGANVLTF.

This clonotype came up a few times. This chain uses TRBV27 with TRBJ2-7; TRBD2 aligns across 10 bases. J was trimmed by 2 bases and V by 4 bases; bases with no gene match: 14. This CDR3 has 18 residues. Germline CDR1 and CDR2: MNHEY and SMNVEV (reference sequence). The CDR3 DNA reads TGTGCCAGCAGTTCATCCTCCTGGGAAGCGGGAGGGCCCTACGAGCAGTACTTC. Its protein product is CASSSSSWEAGGPYEQYF.

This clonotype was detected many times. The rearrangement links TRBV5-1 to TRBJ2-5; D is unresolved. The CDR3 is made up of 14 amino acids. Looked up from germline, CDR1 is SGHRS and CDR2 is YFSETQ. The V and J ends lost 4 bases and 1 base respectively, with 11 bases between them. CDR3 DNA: TGCGCCAGCAGCCTAAAAATAGGCCAAGAGACCCAGTACTTC. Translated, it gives CASSLKIGQETQYF.

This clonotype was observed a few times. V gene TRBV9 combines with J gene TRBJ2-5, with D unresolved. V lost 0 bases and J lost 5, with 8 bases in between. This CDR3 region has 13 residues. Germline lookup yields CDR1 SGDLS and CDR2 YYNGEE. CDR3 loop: CASSVGLGETQYF. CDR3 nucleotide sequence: TGTGCCAGCAGCGTAGGTTTGGGGGAGACCCAGTACTTC.

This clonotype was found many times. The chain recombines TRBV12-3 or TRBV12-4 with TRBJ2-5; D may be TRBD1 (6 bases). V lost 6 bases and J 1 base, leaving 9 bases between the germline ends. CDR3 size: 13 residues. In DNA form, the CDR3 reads TGTGCCAGCAGCAACAGGGCCCAAGAGACCCAGTACTTC. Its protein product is CASSNRAQETQYF.